Listed below are T cell receptor beta chains from one sample, sequenced in a study of shared clonotypes between healthy human individuals. Sequenced by immunoSEQ multiplex PCR; TCRdb stores in-frame clones only, minus some. The data show around 2.3 million clones, with approximately 96% seen just once and roughly 0.13% held by the top ten. Sequencing used naive CD4+ T cells sorted from blood. These receptors were collected from a man between 18 and 29 years old in good health. CDR3s include the opening cysteine and the closing phenylalanine or tryptophan. A D gene is named only where the DNA matches it firmly. Size is omitted from some rows. Given values are once, few, many or a class for expanded clones.

cdr3_length: 17
d_call: TRBD2
v_call: TRBV9
clone_size: NA
j_call: TRBJ2-1
cdr3_nt: TGTGCCAGCAGCTTAGGACTAGCGGGGGGCTCCTACAATGAGCAGTTCTTC
cdr3_aa: CASSLGLAGGSYNEQFF

cdr3_length: 15
d_call: TRBD2
v_call: TRBV6-6
clone_size: NA
j_call: TRBJ2-1
cdr3_nt: TGTGCCAGCAGTTACCACACTAGCGGGGGGGGTGAGCAGTTCTTC
cdr3_aa: CASSYHTSGGGEQFF

cdr3_length: 15
d_call: NA
v_call: TRBV5-4
clone_size: NA
j_call: TRBJ2-7
cdr3_nt: TGTGCCAGCACCCACCCGAGGGGGGAAACCTACGAGCAGTACTTC
cdr3_aa: CASTHPRGETYEQYF

cdr3_length: 15
d_call: NA
v_call: TRBV11-2
clone_size: once
j_call: TRBJ2-7
cdr3_nt: TGTGCCAGCAGCTTAGGCGGGACAGTGACCTACGAGCAGTACTTC
cdr3_aa: CASSLGGTVTYEQYF

cdr3_length: 15
d_call: NA
v_call: TRBV11-2
clone_size: NA
j_call: TRBJ2-7
cdr3_nt: TGTGCCAGCAGCTTAGATAGGGGACACCCCTACGAGCAGTACTTC
cdr3_aa: CASSLDRGHPYEQYF

cdr3_length: 16
d_call: TRBD2
v_call: TRBV7-8
clone_size: NA
j_call: TRBJ2-3
cdr3_nt: TGTGCCAGCAGCCTTGGACTAGCGCCTATCACAGATACGCAGTATTTT
cdr3_aa: CASSLGLAPITDTQYF

cdr3_length: 14
d_call: TRBD1
v_call: TRBV5-5
clone_size: NA
j_call: TRBJ2-7
cdr3_nt: TGTGCCAGCAGCTTGACTGGGACAGCCTACGAGCAGTACTTC
cdr3_aa: CASSLTGTAYEQYF

cdr3_length: 15
d_call: NA
v_call: TRBV5-1
clone_size: NA
j_call: TRBJ2-2
cdr3_nt: TGCGCCAGCCGAGGGGCAGGGGACCTCACCGGGGAGCTGTTTTTT
cdr3_aa: CASRGAGDLTGELFF

cdr3_length: 15
d_call: NA
v_call: TRBV13
clone_size: NA
j_call: TRBJ2-6
cdr3_nt: TGTGCCAGCAGCTTAGGCCTACAGGGGGCCAACGTCCTGACTTTC
cdr3_aa: CASSLGLQGANVLTF

cdr3_length: 13
d_call: TRBD2
v_call: TRBV5-4
clone_size: NA
j_call: TRBJ2-5
cdr3_nt: TGTGCGAATCAGCGGGGCCCAGGAGAGACCCAGTACTTC
cdr3_aa: CANQRGPGETQYF

cdr3_length: 14
d_call: NA
v_call: TRBV2
clone_size: NA
j_call: TRBJ1-3
cdr3_nt: TGTGCCAGCAGATATCAGGTTTCTGGAAACACCATATATTTT
cdr3_aa: CASRYQVSGNTIYF

cdr3_length: 15
d_call: TRBD2
v_call: TRBV7-9
clone_size: NA
j_call: TRBJ2-3
cdr3_nt: TGTGCCAGCAGCTCCGGACTAGCGGCCACAGATACGCAGTATTTT
cdr3_aa: CASSSGLAATDTQYF

cdr3_length: 14
d_call: NA
v_call: TRBV15
clone_size: NA
j_call: TRBJ2-2
cdr3_nt: TGTGCCACCAGCAGAGATAGTAACACCGGGGAGCTGTTTTTT
cdr3_aa: CATSRDSNTGELFF

cdr3_length: 15
d_call: NA
v_call: TRBV10-3
clone_size: NA
j_call: TRBJ1-1
cdr3_nt: TGTGCCATCAGTGAGTGGTCCGGTGGGAACACTGAAGCTTTCTTT
cdr3_aa: CAISEWSGGNTEAFF

cdr3_length: 13
d_call: NA
v_call: TRBV6-1
clone_size: NA
j_call: TRBJ1-2
cdr3_nt: TGTGCCAGCAGTCGGCTCGGGGTCTCGGGCTACACCTTC
cdr3_aa: CASSRLGVSGYTF

cdr3_length: 17
d_call: TRBD2
v_call: TRBV4-1
clone_size: NA
j_call: TRBJ2-2
cdr3_nt: TGCGCCAGCAGCCAAGTCCAGCGGGAGGAAAGGACCGGGGAGCTGTTTTTT
cdr3_aa: CASSQVQREERTGELFF

cdr3_length: 11
d_call: NA
v_call: TRBV2
clone_size: NA
j_call: TRBJ1-2
cdr3_nt: TGTGCCAGTACAGGGAGGGACGGCTACACCTTC
cdr3_aa: CASTGRDGYTF

cdr3_length: 15
d_call: TRBD1
v_call: TRBV5-4
clone_size: NA
j_call: TRBJ2-5
cdr3_nt: TGTGCCAGCAGACGGGACAGGGGTGCGGAAGAGACCCAGTACTTC
cdr3_aa: CASRRDRGAEETQYF

cdr3_length: 14
d_call: NA
v_call: TRBV11-2
clone_size: few
j_call: TRBJ1-6
cdr3_nt: TGTGCCAGCAGCTCCATTAATGGGGCTTCACCCCTCCACTTT
cdr3_aa: CASSSINGASPLHF

cdr3_length: 14
d_call: TRBD1
v_call: TRBV6-5
clone_size: NA
j_call: TRBJ2-7
cdr3_nt: TGTGCCAGCAGTTACGGGGACAGCTCCTACGAGCAGTACTTC
cdr3_aa: CASSYGDSSYEQYF

cdr3_length: 15
d_call: TRBD2
v_call: TRBV27
clone_size: NA
j_call: TRBJ2-7
cdr3_nt: TGTGCCAGCAACCTAAACCGGGATGCGGGGGGCGAGCAGTACTTC
cdr3_aa: CASNLNRDAGGEQYF

cdr3_length: 14
d_call: NA
v_call: TRBV5-1
clone_size: NA
j_call: TRBJ2-3
cdr3_nt: TGCGCCAGCAGTTATGGCGGGGGCACAGATACGCAGTATTTT
cdr3_aa: CASSYGGGTDTQYF

cdr3_length: 12
d_call: NA
v_call: TRBV30
clone_size: NA
j_call: TRBJ1-5
cdr3_nt: TGTGCCGGGAAAGCGGGGGATCAGCCCCAGCATTTT
cdr3_aa: CAGKAGDQPQHF

cdr3_length: 15
d_call: NA
v_call: TRBV6-6
clone_size: NA
j_call: TRBJ1-5
cdr3_nt: TGTGCCAGCAGTTACTCGCCGGGTAGCAATCAGCCCCAGCATTTT
cdr3_aa: CASSYSPGSNQPQHF

cdr3_length: 19
d_call: TRBD1
v_call: TRBV5-6
clone_size: NA
j_call: TRBJ2-2
cdr3_nt: TGTGCCAGCAGCTTGTATCCAGGGCAGTTAATCAAGGGGGCGCGGGAGCTGTTTTTT
cdr3_aa: CASSLYPGQLIKGARELFF

cdr3_length: 15
d_call: TRBD2
v_call: TRBV18
clone_size: NA
j_call: TRBJ2-7
cdr3_nt: TGTGCCAGCTCACCACCGGAGCGGGGGGCCTACGAGCAGTACTTC
cdr3_aa: CASSPPERGAYEQYF

cdr3_length: 17
d_call: TRBD1
v_call: TRBV10-3
clone_size: NA
j_call: TRBJ2-3
cdr3_nt: TGTGCCATCAGTGGGGGACAGGGGGCGAGGGGCACAGATACGCAGTATTTT
cdr3_aa: CAISGGQGARGTDTQYF

cdr3_length: 14
d_call: NA
v_call: TRBV10-3
clone_size: NA
j_call: TRBJ2-7
cdr3_nt: TGTGCCATCAGTGAAGCGGCCGGGACTTACGAGCAGTACTTC
cdr3_aa: CAISEAAGTYEQYF

cdr3_length: 16
d_call: TRBD1
v_call: TRBV6-6
clone_size: NA
j_call: TRBJ1-5
cdr3_nt: TGTGCCAGCAGCCGCGCTACAGGGGGGGAGAATCAGCCCCAGCATTTT
cdr3_aa: CASSRATGGENQPQHF

cdr3_length: 15
d_call: TRBD1
v_call: TRBV30
clone_size: NA
j_call: TRBJ1-3
cdr3_nt: TGTGCCTGGAGTGTAAGGAGGGGGCCTGGAAACACCATATATTTT
cdr3_aa: CAWSVRRGPGNTIYF

cdr3_length: 14
d_call: NA
v_call: TRBV25-1
clone_size: NA
j_call: TRBJ2-3
cdr3_nt: TGTGCCAGCAGTGACCGAAATGGGGGAGATACGCAGTATTTT
cdr3_aa: CASSDRNGGDTQYF

cdr3_length: 13
d_call: NA
v_call: TRBV6-4
clone_size: NA
j_call: TRBJ1-6
cdr3_nt: TGTGCCAGCAGTGAATGGCGGTTCTCACCCCTCCACTTT
cdr3_aa: CASSEWRFSPLHF

cdr3_length: 10
d_call: NA
v_call: TRBV6-1
clone_size: NA
j_call: TRBJ2-1
cdr3_nt: TGTGCCAGCCTCTACAATGAGCAGTTCTTC
cdr3_aa: CASLYNEQFF

cdr3_length: 15
d_call: NA
v_call: TRBV7-7
clone_size: NA
j_call: TRBJ2-3
cdr3_nt: TGTGCTAGCAGCCCCGCCCTGTCTAGCACAGATACGCAGTATTTT
cdr3_aa: CASSPALSSTDTQYF

cdr3_length: 12
d_call: NA
v_call: TRBV6-1
clone_size: NA
j_call: TRBJ1-5
cdr3_nt: TGTGCCAGCAGTGAAGCAAGTGGGAGCCAGCATTTT
cdr3_aa: CASSEASGSQHF

cdr3_length: 16
d_call: NA
v_call: TRBV6-5
clone_size: once
j_call: TRBJ2-4
cdr3_nt: TGTGCCAGCAGTTACTCGGGGGTTGGGGCCAAAAACATTCAGTACTTC
cdr3_aa: CASSYSGVGAKNIQYF

cdr3_length: 12
d_call: NA
v_call: TRBV6-1
clone_size: NA
j_call: TRBJ1-4
cdr3_nt: TGTGCCAGCAAACCGCAGACAGAAAAACTGTTTTTT
cdr3_aa: CASKPQTEKLFF

cdr3_length: 15
d_call: TRBD1
v_call: TRBV6-1
clone_size: once
j_call: TRBJ2-1
cdr3_nt: TGTGCCAGCAGTTTTGGACAGGGAGGTGAGAATGAGCAGTTCTTC
cdr3_aa: CASSFGQGGENEQFF

cdr3_length: 19
d_call: TRBD1
v_call: TRBV4-3
clone_size: NA
j_call: TRBJ2-1
cdr3_nt: TGCGCCAGCAGCCACCCCACAGGGGCCGAACTATCAACCTACAATGAGCAGTTCTTC
cdr3_aa: CASSHPTGAELSTYNEQFF

cdr3_length: 14
d_call: TRBD2
v_call: TRBV12-5
clone_size: NA
j_call: TRBJ2-5
cdr3_nt: TGTGCTAGTGGTTTGGGCGGGAGACGGGAGACCCAGTACTTC
cdr3_aa: CASGLGGRRETQYF

cdr3_length: 12
d_call: NA
v_call: TRBV30
clone_size: NA
j_call: TRBJ1-1
cdr3_nt: TGTGCCTGGAGTCCCTGGAACACTGAAGCTTTCTTT
cdr3_aa: CAWSPWNTEAFF

cdr3_length: 14
d_call: NA
v_call: TRBV5-1
clone_size: NA
j_call: TRBJ1-2
cdr3_nt: TGCGCCAGCAGCTTGAGCGAGAACCAAAATGGCTACACCTTC
cdr3_aa: CASSLSENQNGYTF

cdr3_length: 13
d_call: NA
v_call: TRBV25-1
clone_size: NA
j_call: TRBJ1-6
cdr3_nt: TGTGCCAGTGGTGGTTCCTATAATTCACCCCTCCACTTT
cdr3_aa: CASGGSYNSPLHF

cdr3_length: 16
d_call: NA
v_call: TRBV7-2
clone_size: NA
j_call: TRBJ1-6
cdr3_nt: TGTGCCAGCAGCTTAGCTGGGACTCCTACGAATTCACCCCTCCACTTT
cdr3_aa: CASSLAGTPTNSPLHF

cdr3_length: 14
d_call: NA
v_call: TRBV7-2
clone_size: NA
j_call: TRBJ1-5
cdr3_nt: TGTGCCAGCAGCCGGATGGGGGTGAGGCAGCCCCAGCATTTT
cdr3_aa: CASSRMGVRQPQHF

cdr3_length: 13
d_call: NA
v_call: TRBV7-2
clone_size: NA
j_call: TRBJ2-5
cdr3_nt: TGTGCCAGCAGCTCCCAGGGTCTAGAGACCCAGTACTTC
cdr3_aa: CASSSQGLETQYF

cdr3_length: 13
d_call: NA
v_call: TRBV6-6
clone_size: NA
j_call: TRBJ1-6
cdr3_nt: TGTGCCAGCAGGGGGGACTTTAGTTCACCCCTCCACTTT
cdr3_aa: CASRGDFSSPLHF

cdr3_length: 14
d_call: TRBD1
v_call: TRBV10-3
clone_size: NA
j_call: TRBJ2-1
cdr3_nt: TGTGCCATCAGTAGCCAGGGGGCCTACAATGAGCAGTTCTTC
cdr3_aa: CAISSQGAYNEQFF

cdr3_length: 15
d_call: TRBD1
v_call: TRBV2
clone_size: NA
j_call: TRBJ1-5
cdr3_nt: TGTGCCAGCAGTAGGGACAGGGCGGGCAATCAGCCCCAGCATTTT
cdr3_aa: CASSRDRAGNQPQHF

cdr3_length: 17
d_call: TRBD2
v_call: TRBV5-1
clone_size: NA
j_call: TRBJ2-7
cdr3_nt: TGCGCCAGCAGCTTGGAAGGAGTGAGGACTAGCGGGGTCGAGCAGTACTTC
cdr3_aa: CASSLEGVRTSGVEQYF

cdr3_length: 17
d_call: NA
v_call: TRBV6-8
clone_size: NA
j_call: TRBJ1-1
cdr3_nt: TGTGCCAGCAGTTACTCGATAAAGGGGCTGATGAACACTGAAGCTTTCTTT
cdr3_aa: CASSYSIKGLMNTEAFF

cdr3_length: 14
d_call: NA
v_call: TRBV29-1
clone_size: NA
j_call: TRBJ2-3
cdr3_nt: TGCAGCATTGAGCTGGGGGGCGGCACAGATACGCAGTATTTT
cdr3_aa: CSIELGGGTDTQYF

cdr3_length: 15
d_call: NA
v_call: TRBV4-2
clone_size: NA
j_call: TRBJ1-2
cdr3_nt: TGTGCCAGCAGCCGCTCAATGGGGGATAACTATGGCTACACCTTC
cdr3_aa: CASSRSMGDNYGYTF

cdr3_length: 14
d_call: NA
v_call: TRBV6-6
clone_size: NA
j_call: TRBJ1-2
cdr3_nt: TGTGCCAGCAGAGAGTCGCTCGCTAACTATGGCTACACCTTC
cdr3_aa: CASRESLANYGYTF

cdr3_length: 15
d_call: TRBD1
v_call: TRBV10-3
clone_size: NA
j_call: TRBJ2-3
cdr3_nt: TGTGCCATCAGTGCGGGGGACAGGGGGACAGATACGCAGTATTTT
cdr3_aa: CAISAGDRGTDTQYF

cdr3_length: 15
d_call: TRBD1
v_call: TRBV5-1
clone_size: NA
j_call: TRBJ2-5
cdr3_nt: TGCGCCAGCAGCCTCCCTGGGACAGGGTCAGGGACCCAGTACTTC
cdr3_aa: CASSLPGTGSGTQYF